The 4 T cell receptor beta chains reported below all come from one sample, sequenced in a study of CD8+ T cells in alopecia areata. It was cDNA, reverse transcribed from extracted RNA, that served as the sequencing template. Assay used: immunoSEQ multiplex PCR; TCRdb lists only in-frame clones, some missing. Among some 170,000 clones listed, 50% to 75% were seen once. Sample: CD4+ T cells sorted from blood, taken at week 0. The receptors stem from a human donor with alopecia areata.

This clone was seen more than once but under ten times. The chain employs TRBV18 and TRBJ2-1; unclear D gene. Trimming took off 0 bases at V and 8 bases at J, with 8 bases between the two ends. CDR1 and CDR2 from the germline V gene are KGHSH and LQKENI. This CDR3 has 13 amino acids. CDR3 amino acids: CASSPPQFYEQFF. DNA for the CDR3: TGTGCCAGCTCACCACCGCAGTTTTATGAGCAGTTCTTC.

This chain joins TRBV29-1 and TRBJ1-1; 7 nucleotides match TRBD1. Germline lookup yields CDR1 SQVTM and CDR2 ANQGSEA. V dropped 8 bases and J dropped 2; count of bases not matched to a gene: 5. This CDR3 is 12 amino acids long. The CDR3 DNA reads TGCAGCTGCTGGGACAGCAACACTGAAGCTTTCTTT. Translated: CSCWDSNTEAFF. Based on the CDR3 plus reference TRBV29-1 and TRBJ1-1, the full variable domain is SAVISQKPSRDICQRGTSLTIQCQVDSQVTMMFWYRQQPGQSLTLIATANQGSEATYESGFVIDKFPISRPNLTFSTLTVSNMSPEDSSIYLCSCWDSNTEAFFGQGTRLTVV.

V and J are TRBV29-1 and TRBJ1-1; TRBD1 agrees at 7 bases. The CDR3 extends over 14 amino acids. CDR1 SQVTM and CDR2 ANQGSEA come from the germline V gene. With V trimmed by 4 bases and J by 4 bases, 9 bases remained unmatched. The CDR3 DNA follows: TGCAGCGTTGCTAGTCGACAGGGAACCACTGAAGCTTTCTTT. Protein sequence: CSVASRQGTTEAFF.

This chain uses TRBV30 with TRBJ1-5, with TRBD1 matching 8 bases. With 2 bases clipped from V and 5 bases from J, the junction kept 8 bases outside the gene matches. This CDR3 has 15 residues. Germline values: CDR1 GTSNPN, CDR2 SVGIG (reference sequence). This CDR3 reads CAWSRGQVIHQPQHF. CDR3 DNA sequence: TGTGCCTGGAGTCGGGGACAGGTGATTCATCAGCCCCAGCATTTT.